A selection of T cell receptor beta chains follows, all from one sample in a study of T cell responses to AZD1222 COVID-19 vaccine. Profiling relied on immunoSEQ multiplex PCR, and the TCRdb table lists in-frame clones only, not all of them. Among about 130,000 clones listed, approximately 85% were seen once. This sample comprised peripheral blood, obtained on day 0 of AZD1222 vaccination. The receptors here all came from an adult in good health. Both conserved end residues are part of each CDR3. D genes are given only for firm matches. Only some rows state a clone size, as once, few, many or a class for expanded clones.

D gene,clone size,V gene,CDR3 length,J gene,CDR3 DNA,CDR3 protein
TRBD1,NA,TRBV28,17,TRBJ1-1,TGTGCCAGCAGCCGAACGGCCCCGACAGGGAGCGGCACTGAAGCTTTCTTT,CASSRTAPTGSGTEAFF
TRBD1,NA,TRBV5-1,14,TRBJ1-5,TGCGCCAGCAGCCCGGACAGGGGCGGGCAGTCCCAGCATTTT,CASSPDRGGQSQHF
NA,NA,TRBV18,17,TRBJ2-1,TGTGCCAGCTCACTATTCACAGGCCCTCCCTCCTACAATGAGCAGTTCTTC,CASSLFTGPPSYNEQFF
TRBD2,NA,TRBV4-2,16,TRBJ2-3,TGTGCCAGCAGCCTCCGGACTAGCGGGGTCGCAGATACGCAGTATTTT,CASSLRTSGVADTQYF
TRBD2,NA,TRBV2,12,TRBJ2-5,TGTGCCAGCAAGCGGGGCCAAGAGACCCAGTACTTC,CASKRGQETQYF
TRBD2,few,TRBV18,15,TRBJ2-7,TGTGCCAGCTCACCGGATACTAGCGCCGCCTACGAGCAGTACTTC,CASSPDTSAAYEQYF
NA,NA,TRBV2,14,TRBJ2-7,TGTGCCAGCAGGGGAGACAGATCGTCCTACGAGCAGTACTTC,CASRGDRSSYEQYF
NA,NA,TRBV20-1,12,TRBJ2-1,TGCAGTGCTAGTAAGGAGTACAATGAGCAGTTCTTC,CSASKEYNEQFF
NA,NA,TRBV2,13,TRBJ1-5,TGTGCCAGCAGCGCAGGAGGGCTAGCTGCCCAGCATTTT,CASSAGGLAAQHF
TRBD1,NA,TRBV6-6,15,TRBJ1-1,TGTGCCAGCAGTTACGGAGCAGGGGGCAGGACTGAAGCTTTCTTT,CASSYGAGGRTEAFF
NA,NA,TRBV4-1,15,TRBJ2-7,TGCGCCAGCAGCCAAGTATATTCGGCGGCCTACGAGCAGTACTTC,CASSQVYSAAYEQYF
NA,NA,TRBV7-2,15,TRBJ1-5,TGTGCCAGCAGCTTAGGCCTACCCCTAGGTCAGCCCCAGCATTTT,CASSLGLPLGQPQHF
TRBD1,NA,TRBV28,13,TRBJ1-2,TGTGCCAGCGGGGACAGGGGCTCCTATGGCTACACCTTC,CASGDRGSYGYTF
TRBD2,NA,TRBV27,15,TRBJ2-7,TGTGCCAGCAGTTCAACTAGCGGGGGGTGGGACGAGCAGTACTTC,CASSSTSGGWDEQYF
NA,NA,TRBV27,12,TRBJ2-2,TGTGCCAGCAGTCTAAACACCGGGGAGCTGTTTTTT,CASSLNTGELFF
NA,NA,TRBV3-1/TRBV3-2,17,TRBJ1-4,TGTGCCAGCAGCCAAGATACACTTGGCTTAATTAATGAAAAACTGTTTTTT,CASSQDTLGLINEKLFF
TRBD2,NA,TRBV9,16,TRBJ2-3,TGTGCCAGCAGCGTAGATCCAAGCGGGGGGGCGTATACGCAGTATTTT,CASSVDPSGGAYTQYF
NA,once,TRBV20-1,14,TRBJ2-2,TGCAGTGCTAGTAGCGGAGACGGGACCGGGGAGCTGTTTTTT,CSASSGDGTGELFF
NA,NA,TRBV6-1,15,TRBJ1-3,TGTGCCAGCAGTGACGGGGTGGGCTCTGGAAACACCATATATTTT,CASSDGVGSGNTIYF
NA,NA,TRBV5-1,15,TRBJ2-1,TGCGCCAGCAGCTTGGGCGGGAACTCCTACAATGAGCAGTTCTTC,CASSLGGNSYNEQFF
NA,NA,TRBV7-9,13,TRBJ1-3,TGTGCCAGCAGCTTAGAGTCAGGGAACACCATATATTTT,CASSLESGNTIYF
NA,NA,TRBV6-1,15,TRBJ1-2,TGTGCCAGCAGTGAAGCGCGGCAGGCTAACTATGGCTACACCTTC,CASSEARQANYGYTF
NA,once,TRBV2,17,TRBJ2-4,TGTGCCAGCAGCCGCCCTACAGGGAACATAGCCAAAAACATTCAGTACTTC,CASSRPTGNIAKNIQYF
NA,NA,TRBV4-2,11,TRBJ2-1,TGTGCCAGCAGCCAAGCGGGTGAGCAGTTCTTC,CASSQAGEQFF
NA,NA,TRBV19,12,TRBJ1-5,TGTGCCAGTAAATTTGGGAGGCAGCCCCAGCATTTT,CASKFGRQPQHF
TRBD1,NA,TRBV7-2,16,TRBJ1-4,TGTGCCAGCAGCCCCGGCCTGGGACAGTCTAATGAAAAACTGTTTTTT,CASSPGLGQSNEKLFF
NA,NA,TRBV3-1/TRBV3-2,14,TRBJ2-1,TGTGCCAGCAGCCCCCCGACTAGCTACAATGAGCAGTTCTTC,CASSPPTSYNEQFF
NA,NA,TRBV7-9,13,TRBJ1-2,TGTGCCAGCAGCTTAGTGGGTAACTATGGCTACACCTTC,CASSLVGNYGYTF
NA,NA,TRBV12-3/TRBV12-4,12,TRBJ1-2,TGTGCCAGCAGTTTCTCGTCCGGGGGCTACACCTTC,CASSFSSGGYTF
NA,NA,TRBV28,14,TRBJ1-1,TGTGCCAGCAATTTTCCCTTTTCAGAGGGGGAAGCTTTCTTT,CASNFPFSEGEAFF
TRBD2,NA,TRBV6-1,15,TRBJ2-7,TGTGCCAGCAGTGAAGCGGCGGGAGGGCCCTTCGAGCAGTACTTC,CASSEAAGGPFEQYF